This T cell receptor beta chain was obtained from a study of blood T cell repertoires in COVID-19. For the study at large: The origin of the acute and convalescent COVID-19 samples was the United States, Italy and Spain. Sources were T cells, B-cell-depleted T cells, or PBMCs; the material itself was cDNA or gDNA.

This table comes from immunoSEQ multiplex PCR, and its TCRdb copy is limited to in-frame clones, with some not included. This sample has over 100,000 clones, with about 89% found just once. Those enrolled in Seattle joined during active infection and were followed longitudinally afterward. This CDR3 spans 14 amino acids. Germline-derived CDR1 and CDR2 are SGHRS and YFSETQ. V dropped 5 bases and J dropped 8; count of bases not matched to a gene: 9. This TCR came from a man aged 55 to 70 with COVID-19, enrolled during active disease. Sequences were obtained from peripheral blood. This sequence joins TRBV5-1 and TRBJ1-4, with 7 bases aligning to TRBD1. The CDR3 reads CASRKGAPREKLFF. The CDR3 DNA sequence: TGCGCCAGCAGAAAGGGGGCCCCTAGGGAAAAACTGTTTTTT. Full variable domain (missing parts from reference TRBV5-1 and TRBJ1-4): KAGVTQTPRYLIKTRGQQVTLSCSPISGHRSVSWYQQTPGQGLQFLFEYFSETQRNKGNFPGRFSGRQFSNSRSEMNVSTLELGDSALYLCASRKGAPREKLFFGSGTQLSVL.